This T cell receptor (beta chain) was recovered during a study of shared clonotypes between healthy human individuals. About the study: Donor composition was a couple of women and a few men, aged 18 to 49.

Details on this clone: What it binds is not known.

Notes on the study in general: A handful of donors had approximately 4.6% of their naive CD4 clonotypes in common. In contrast to clonotypes shared by all four donors, non-shared clonotypes had lower generation probabilities. Collection of samples was limited to blood; tissue repertoires likely differ.

The protocol was immunoSEQ multiplex PCR, while the TCRdb copy is restricted to in-frame clones and leaves out a portion. This sample yields 950,000 to 1,300,000 clones, of which about 70% are seen a single time; about 1.5% belongs to the top ten. Germline V gene data show CDR1 as ENHRY and CDR2 as SYGVKD. There are 15 residues in the CDR3. Trimming took 2 bases from V and 0 from J, leaving 8 bases between them. This receptor was taken from a man between 18 and 35 years old in good health. This sequence joins TRBV10-3 and TRBJ1-5; D gene unclear. Sequences were obtained from memory CD4+ T cells sorted from blood. Subset defined: CD45RA-negative fraction. As DNA, the CDR3 is TGTGCCATCAGTGAGGGGAGGAATAGCAATCAGCCCCAGCATTTT. It specifies CAISEGRNSNQPQHF.